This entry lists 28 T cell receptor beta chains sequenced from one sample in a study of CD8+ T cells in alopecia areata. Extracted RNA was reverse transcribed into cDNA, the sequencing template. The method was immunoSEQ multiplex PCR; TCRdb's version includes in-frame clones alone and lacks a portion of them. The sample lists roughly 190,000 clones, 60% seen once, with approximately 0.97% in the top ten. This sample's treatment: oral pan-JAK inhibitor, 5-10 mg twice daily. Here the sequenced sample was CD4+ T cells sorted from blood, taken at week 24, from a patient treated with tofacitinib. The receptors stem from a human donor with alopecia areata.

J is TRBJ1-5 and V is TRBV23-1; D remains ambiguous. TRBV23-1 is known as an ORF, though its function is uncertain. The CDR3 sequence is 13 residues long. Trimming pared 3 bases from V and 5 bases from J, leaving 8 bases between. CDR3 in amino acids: CASSQDRDQPQHF. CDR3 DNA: TGCGCCAGCAGTCAGGACCGAGATCAGCCCCAGCATTTT.

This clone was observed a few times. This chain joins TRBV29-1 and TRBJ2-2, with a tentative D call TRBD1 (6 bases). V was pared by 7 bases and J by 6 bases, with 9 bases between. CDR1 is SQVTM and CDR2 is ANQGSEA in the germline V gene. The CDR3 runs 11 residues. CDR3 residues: CSGYRAGELFF. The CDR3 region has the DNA TGCAGCGGCTACAGGGCCGGGGAGCTGTTTTTT.

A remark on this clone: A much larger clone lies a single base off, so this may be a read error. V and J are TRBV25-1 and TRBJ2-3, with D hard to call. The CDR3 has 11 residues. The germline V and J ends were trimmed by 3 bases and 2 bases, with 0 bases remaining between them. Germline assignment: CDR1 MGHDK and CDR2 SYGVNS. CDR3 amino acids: CASSDTDTQYF. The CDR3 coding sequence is TGTGCCAGCAGTGACACAGATACGCAGTATTTT.

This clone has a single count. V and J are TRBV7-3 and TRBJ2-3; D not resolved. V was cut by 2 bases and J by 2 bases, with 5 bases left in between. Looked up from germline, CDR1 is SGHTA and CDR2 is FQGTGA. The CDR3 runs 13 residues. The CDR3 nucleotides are TGTGCCAGCAGCTTAGCCTTCACAGATACGCAGTATTTT. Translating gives CASSLAFTDTQYF.

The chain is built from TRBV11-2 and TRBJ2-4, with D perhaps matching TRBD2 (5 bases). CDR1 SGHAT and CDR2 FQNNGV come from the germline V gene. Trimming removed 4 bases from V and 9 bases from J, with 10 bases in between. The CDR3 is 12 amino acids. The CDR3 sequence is CASSSVAGIQYF. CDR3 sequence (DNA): TGTGCCAGCAGCTCGGTGGCGGGCATTCAGTACTTC.

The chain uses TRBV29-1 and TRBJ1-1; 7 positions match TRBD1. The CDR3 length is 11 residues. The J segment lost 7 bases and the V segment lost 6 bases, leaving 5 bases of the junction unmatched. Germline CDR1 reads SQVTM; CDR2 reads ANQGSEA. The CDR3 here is CSVGRTGEAFF. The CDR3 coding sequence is TGCAGCGTCGGAAGGACAGGTGAAGCTTTCTTT.

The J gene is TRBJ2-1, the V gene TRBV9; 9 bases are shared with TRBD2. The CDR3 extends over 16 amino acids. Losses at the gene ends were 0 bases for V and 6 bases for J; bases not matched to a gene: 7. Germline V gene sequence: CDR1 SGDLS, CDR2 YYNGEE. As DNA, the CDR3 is TGTGCCAGCAGCGTAGGCGGTAGCGGGGGTTTCAATGAGCAGTTCTTC. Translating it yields CASSVGGSGGFNEQFF.

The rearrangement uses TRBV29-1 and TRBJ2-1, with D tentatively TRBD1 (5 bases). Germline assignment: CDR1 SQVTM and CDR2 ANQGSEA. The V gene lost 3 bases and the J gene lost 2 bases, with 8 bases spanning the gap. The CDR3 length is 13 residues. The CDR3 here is CSVDRQTYNEQFF. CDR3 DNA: TGCAGCGTTGATCGACAGACCTACAATGAGCAGTTCTTC.

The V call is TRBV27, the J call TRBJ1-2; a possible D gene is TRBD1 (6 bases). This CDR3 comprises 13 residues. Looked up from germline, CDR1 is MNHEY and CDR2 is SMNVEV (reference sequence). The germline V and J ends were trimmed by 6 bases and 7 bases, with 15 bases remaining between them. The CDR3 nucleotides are TGTGCCAGCAGCTTGGGGGGGGCTGGTGGCTACACCTTC. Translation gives CASSLGGAGGYTF.

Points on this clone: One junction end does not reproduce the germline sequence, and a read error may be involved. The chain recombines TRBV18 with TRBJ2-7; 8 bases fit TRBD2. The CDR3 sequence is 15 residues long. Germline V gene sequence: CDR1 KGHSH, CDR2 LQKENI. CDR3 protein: CATSPVRGVSYEQYF. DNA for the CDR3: TGTGCCACCTCACCAGTGCGGGGGGTCTCCTACGAGCAGTACTTC.

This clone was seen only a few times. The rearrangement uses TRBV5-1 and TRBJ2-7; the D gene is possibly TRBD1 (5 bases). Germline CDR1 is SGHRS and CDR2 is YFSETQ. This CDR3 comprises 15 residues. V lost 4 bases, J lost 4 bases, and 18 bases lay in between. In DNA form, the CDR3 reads TGCGCCAGCAGCCTGGGGCCACAGGAGATATACGAGCAGTACTTC. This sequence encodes CASSLGPQEIYEQYF.

In DNA form, the CDR3 reads TGCAGCGTTGGCACGGCAATCTCCTACGAGCAGTACTTC. It codes for CSVGTAISYEQYF. This sequence joins TRBV29-1 and TRBJ2-5; no firm D call. The J call may not be correct, given that the DNA end is closer to TRBJ2-7. The CDR3 totals 13 residues. Per germline, CDR1 SQVTM and CDR2 ANQGSEA.

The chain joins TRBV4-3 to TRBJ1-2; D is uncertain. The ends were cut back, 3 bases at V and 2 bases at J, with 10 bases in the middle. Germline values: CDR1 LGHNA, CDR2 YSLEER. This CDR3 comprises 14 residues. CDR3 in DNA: TGCGCCAGCAGCCACGCTGATGGGAACTATGGCTACACCTTC. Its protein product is CASSHADGNYGYTF.

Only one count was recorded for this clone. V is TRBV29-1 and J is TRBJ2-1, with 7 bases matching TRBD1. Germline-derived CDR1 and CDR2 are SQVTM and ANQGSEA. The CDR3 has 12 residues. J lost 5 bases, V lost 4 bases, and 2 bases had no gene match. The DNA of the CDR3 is TGCAGCGTTGTCAGGGGGAACAATGAGCAGTTCTTC. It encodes CSVVRGNNEQFF.

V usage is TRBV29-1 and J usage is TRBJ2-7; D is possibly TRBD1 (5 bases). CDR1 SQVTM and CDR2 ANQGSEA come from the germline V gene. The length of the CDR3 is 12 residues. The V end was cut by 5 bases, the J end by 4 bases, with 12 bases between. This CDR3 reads CSVRLTGYEQYF. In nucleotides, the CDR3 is TGCAGCGTTCGGCTTACAGGTTACGAGCAGTACTTC.

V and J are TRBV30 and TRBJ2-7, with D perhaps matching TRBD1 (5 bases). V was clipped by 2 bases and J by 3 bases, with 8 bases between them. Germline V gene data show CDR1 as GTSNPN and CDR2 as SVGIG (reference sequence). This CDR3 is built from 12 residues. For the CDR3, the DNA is TGTGCCTGGAGTTCAGGGAACTACGAGCAGTACTTC. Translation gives CAWSSGNYEQYF.

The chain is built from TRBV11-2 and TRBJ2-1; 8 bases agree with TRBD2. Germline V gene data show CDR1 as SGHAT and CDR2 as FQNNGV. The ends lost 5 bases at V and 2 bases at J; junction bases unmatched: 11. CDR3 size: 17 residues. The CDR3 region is CASSPGVTSGTYNEQFF. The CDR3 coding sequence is TGTGCCAGCAGCCCAGGGGTTACTAGCGGTACCTACAATGAGCAGTTCTTC.

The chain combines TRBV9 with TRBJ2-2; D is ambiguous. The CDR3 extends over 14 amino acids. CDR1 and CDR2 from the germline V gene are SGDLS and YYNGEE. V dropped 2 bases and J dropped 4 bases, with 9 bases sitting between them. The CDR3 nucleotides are TGTGCCAGCAGCGTGAAGCAGGCCACCGGGGAGCTGTTTTTT. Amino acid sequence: CASSVKQATGELFF.

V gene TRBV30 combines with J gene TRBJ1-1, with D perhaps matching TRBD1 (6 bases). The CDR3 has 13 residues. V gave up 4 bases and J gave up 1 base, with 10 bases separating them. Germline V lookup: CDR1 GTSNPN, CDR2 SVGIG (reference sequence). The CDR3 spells CAWTGQPNTEAFF. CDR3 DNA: TGTGCCTGGACCGGACAGCCGAACACTGAAGCTTTCTTT.

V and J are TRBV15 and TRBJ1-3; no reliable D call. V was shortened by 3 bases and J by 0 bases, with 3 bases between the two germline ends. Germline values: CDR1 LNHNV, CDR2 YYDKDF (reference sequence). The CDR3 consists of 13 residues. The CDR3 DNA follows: TGTGCCACCAGCAGGGACTCTGGAAACACCATATATTTT. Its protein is CATSRDSGNTIYF.

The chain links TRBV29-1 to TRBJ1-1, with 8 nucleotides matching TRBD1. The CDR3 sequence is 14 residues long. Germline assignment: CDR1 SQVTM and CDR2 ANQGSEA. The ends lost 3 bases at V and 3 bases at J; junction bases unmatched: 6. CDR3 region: CSVDVQGAYTEAFF. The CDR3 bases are TGCAGCGTTGACGTCCAGGGGGCTTACACTGAAGCTTTCTTT.

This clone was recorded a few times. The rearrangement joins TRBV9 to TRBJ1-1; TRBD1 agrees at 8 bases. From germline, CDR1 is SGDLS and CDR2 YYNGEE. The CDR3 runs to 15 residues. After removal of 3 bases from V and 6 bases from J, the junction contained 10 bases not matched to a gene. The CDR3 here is CASSEGDRIGAEAFF. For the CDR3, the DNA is TGTGCCAGCAGCGAGGGGGACAGGATAGGGGCTGAAGCTTTCTTT.

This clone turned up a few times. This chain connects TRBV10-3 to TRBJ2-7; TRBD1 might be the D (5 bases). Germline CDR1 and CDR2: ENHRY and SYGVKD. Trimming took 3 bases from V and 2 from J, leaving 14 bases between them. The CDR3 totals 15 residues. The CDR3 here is CAISDVRVLAYEQYF. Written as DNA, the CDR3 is TGTGCCATCAGTGACGTCAGGGTCTTGGCCTACGAGCAGTACTTC.

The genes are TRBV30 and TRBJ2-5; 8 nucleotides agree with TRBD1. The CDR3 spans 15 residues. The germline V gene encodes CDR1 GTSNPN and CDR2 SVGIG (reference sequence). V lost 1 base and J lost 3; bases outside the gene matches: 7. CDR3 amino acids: CAWSEGQGSKETQYF. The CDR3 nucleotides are TGTGCCTGGAGTGAAGGACAGGGATCGAAAGAGACCCAGTACTTC.

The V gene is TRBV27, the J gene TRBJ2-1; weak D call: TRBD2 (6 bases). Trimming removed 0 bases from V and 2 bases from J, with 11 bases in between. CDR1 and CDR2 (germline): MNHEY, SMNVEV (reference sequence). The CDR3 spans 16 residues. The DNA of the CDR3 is TGTGCCAGCAGTTTATCTGGCGGGGTAACCTACAATGAGCAGTTCTTC. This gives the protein CASSLSGGVTYNEQFF.

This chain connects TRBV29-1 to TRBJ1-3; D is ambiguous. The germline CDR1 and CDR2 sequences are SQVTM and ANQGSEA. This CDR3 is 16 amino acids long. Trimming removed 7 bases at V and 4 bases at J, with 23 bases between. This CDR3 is CSALAPGAKEGNTIYF. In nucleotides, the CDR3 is TGCAGCGCTCTCGCGCCGGGAGCCAAGGAAGGAAACACCATATATTTT.

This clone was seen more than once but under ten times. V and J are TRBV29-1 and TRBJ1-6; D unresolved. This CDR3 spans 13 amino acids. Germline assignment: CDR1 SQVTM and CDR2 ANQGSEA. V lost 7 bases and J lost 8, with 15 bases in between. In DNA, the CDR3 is TGCAGCGCCTCGACCGGTATAGATTCACCCCTCCACTTT. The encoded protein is CSASTGIDSPLHF.

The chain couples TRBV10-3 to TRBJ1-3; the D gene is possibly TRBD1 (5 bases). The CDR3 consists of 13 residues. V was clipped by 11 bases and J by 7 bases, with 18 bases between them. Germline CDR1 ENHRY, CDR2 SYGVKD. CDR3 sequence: CAAIPGGSNTIYF. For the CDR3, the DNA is TGTGCCGCCATCCCTGGGGGAAGTAACACCATATATTTT.